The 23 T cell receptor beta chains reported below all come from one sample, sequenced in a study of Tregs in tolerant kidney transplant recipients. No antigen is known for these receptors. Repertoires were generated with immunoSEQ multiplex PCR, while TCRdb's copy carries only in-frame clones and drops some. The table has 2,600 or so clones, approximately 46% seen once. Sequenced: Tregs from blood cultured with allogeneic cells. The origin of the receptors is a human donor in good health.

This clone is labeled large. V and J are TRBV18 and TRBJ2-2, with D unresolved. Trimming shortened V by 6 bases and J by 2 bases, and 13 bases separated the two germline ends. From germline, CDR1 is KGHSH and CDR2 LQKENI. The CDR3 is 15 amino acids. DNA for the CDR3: TGTGCCAGCTCCCACAGAGACACAAACACCGGGGAGCTGTTTTTT. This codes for CASSHRDTNTGELFF.

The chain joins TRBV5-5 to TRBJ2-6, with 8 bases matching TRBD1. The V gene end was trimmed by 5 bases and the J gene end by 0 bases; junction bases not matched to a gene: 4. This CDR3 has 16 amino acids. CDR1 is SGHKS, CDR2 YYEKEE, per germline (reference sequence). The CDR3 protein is CASRTGTGSGANVLTF. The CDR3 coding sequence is TGTGCCAGCAGGACTGGGACAGGCTCTGGGGCCAACGTCCTGACTTTC.

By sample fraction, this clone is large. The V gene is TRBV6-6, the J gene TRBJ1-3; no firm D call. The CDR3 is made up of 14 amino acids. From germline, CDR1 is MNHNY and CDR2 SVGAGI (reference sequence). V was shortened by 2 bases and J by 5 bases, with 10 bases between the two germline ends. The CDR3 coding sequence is TGTGCCAGCAGTTACCCGAGAGGCCGAAACACCATATATTTT. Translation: CASSYPRGRNTIYF.

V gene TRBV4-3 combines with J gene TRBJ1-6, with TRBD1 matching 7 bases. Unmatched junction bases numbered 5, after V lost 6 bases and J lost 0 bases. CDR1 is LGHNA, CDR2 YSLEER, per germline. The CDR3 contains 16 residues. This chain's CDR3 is CASSQQGRSYNSPLHF. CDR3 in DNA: TGCGCCAGCAGTCAACAGGGGCGCTCCTATAATTCACCCCTCCACTTT.

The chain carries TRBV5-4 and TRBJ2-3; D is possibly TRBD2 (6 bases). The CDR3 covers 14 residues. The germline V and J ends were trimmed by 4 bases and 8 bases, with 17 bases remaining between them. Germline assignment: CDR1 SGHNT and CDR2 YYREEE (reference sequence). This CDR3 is CASSRGGMGSTQYF. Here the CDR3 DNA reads TGTGCCAGCAGCCGGGGCGGGATGGGTTCTACGCAGTATTTT. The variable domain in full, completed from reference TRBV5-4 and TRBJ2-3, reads ETGVTQSPTHLIKTRGQQVTLRCSSQSGHNTVSWYQQALGQGPQFIFQYYREEENGRGNFPPRFSGLQFPNYSSELNVNALELDDSALYLCASSRGGMGSTQYFGPGTRLTVL.

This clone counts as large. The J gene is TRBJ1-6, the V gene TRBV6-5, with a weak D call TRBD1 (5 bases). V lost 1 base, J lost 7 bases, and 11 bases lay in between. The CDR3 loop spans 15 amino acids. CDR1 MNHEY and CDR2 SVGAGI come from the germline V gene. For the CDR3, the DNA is TGTGCCAGCAGTTACTTAGGGGCCGGGAATTCACCCCTCCACTTT. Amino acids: CASSYLGAGNSPLHF.

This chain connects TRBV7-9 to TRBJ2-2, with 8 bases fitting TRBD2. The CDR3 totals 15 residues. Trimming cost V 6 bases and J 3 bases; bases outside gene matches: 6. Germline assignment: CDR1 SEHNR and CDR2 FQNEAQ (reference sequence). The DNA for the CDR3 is TGTGCCAGCAGGCGAGCGGGAGCGGACACCGGGGAGCTGTTTTTT. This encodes CASRRAGADTGELFF.

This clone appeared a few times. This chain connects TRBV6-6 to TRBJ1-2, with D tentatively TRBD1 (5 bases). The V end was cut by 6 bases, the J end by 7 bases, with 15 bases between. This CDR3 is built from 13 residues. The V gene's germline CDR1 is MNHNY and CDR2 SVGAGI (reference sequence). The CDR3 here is CASSPGRASGYTF. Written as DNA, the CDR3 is TGTGCCAGCAGCCCGGGCAGGGCCAGTGGCTACACCTTC.

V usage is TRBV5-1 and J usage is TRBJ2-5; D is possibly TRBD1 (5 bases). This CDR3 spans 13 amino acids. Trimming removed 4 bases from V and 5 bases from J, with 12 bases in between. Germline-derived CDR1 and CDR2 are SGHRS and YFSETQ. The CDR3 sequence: CASSRRQWETQYF. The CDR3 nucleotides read TGCGCCAGCAGCCGCCGACAGTGGGAGACCCAGTACTTC.

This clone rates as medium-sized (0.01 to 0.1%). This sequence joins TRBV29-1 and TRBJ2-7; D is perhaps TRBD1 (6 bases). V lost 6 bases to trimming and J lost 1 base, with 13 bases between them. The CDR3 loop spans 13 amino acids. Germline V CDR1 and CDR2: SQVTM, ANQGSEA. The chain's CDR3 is CSVRRDISYEQYF. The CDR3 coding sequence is TGCAGCGTACGCCGGGACATTTCCTACGAGCAGTACTTC.

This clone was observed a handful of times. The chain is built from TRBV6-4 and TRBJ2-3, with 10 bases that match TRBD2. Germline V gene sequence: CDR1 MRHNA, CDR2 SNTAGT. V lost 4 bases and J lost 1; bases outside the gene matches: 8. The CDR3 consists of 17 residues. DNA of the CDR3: TGTGCCAGCAGTGTACAACCAGCGGGGGGGGGCACAGATACGCAGTATTTT. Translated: CASSVQPAGGGTDTQYF.

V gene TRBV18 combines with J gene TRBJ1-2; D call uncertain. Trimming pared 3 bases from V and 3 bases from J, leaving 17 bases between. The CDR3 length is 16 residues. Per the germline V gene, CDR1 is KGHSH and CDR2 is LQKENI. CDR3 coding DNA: TGTGCCAGCTCACCTTCAGCGCGGGCAGCGGACTATGGCTACACCTTC. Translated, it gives CASSPSARAADYGYTF.

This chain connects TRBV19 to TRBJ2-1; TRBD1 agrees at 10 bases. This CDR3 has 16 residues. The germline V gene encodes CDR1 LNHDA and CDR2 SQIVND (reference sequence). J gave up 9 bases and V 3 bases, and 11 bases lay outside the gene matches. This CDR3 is CASSILTAGTGVEQFF. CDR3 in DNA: TGTGCCAGTAGTATTTTAACAGCCGGGACAGGGGTTGAGCAGTTCTTC.

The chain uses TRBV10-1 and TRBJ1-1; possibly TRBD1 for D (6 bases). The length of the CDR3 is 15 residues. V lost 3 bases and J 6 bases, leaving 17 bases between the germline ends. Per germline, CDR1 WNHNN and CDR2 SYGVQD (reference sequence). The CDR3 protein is CASSDRSTGHAEAFF. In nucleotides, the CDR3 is TGCGCCAGCAGTGACCGATCTACAGGGCACGCTGAAGCTTTCTTT.

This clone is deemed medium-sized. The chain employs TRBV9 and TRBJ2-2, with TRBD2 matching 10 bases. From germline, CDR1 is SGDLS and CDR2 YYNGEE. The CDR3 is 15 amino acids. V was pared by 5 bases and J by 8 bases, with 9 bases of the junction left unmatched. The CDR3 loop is CASRVTGTSEGELFF. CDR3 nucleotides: TGTGCCAGCAGGGTGACCGGGACTAGCGAAGGGGAGCTGTTTTTT.

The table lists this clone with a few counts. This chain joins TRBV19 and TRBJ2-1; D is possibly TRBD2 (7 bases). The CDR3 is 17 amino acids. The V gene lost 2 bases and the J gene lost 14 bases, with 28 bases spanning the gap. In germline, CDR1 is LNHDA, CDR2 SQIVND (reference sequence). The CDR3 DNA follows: TGTGCCAGTAGTATAACCGGGGGGCGCGTGGCCGGAGAGAGGAAGTTCTTC. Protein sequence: CASSITGGRVAGERKFF.

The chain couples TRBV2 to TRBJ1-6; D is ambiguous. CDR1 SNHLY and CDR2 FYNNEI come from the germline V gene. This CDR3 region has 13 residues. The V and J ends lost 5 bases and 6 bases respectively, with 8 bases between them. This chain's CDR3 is CASSQYSNSPLHF. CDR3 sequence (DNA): TGTGCCAGCAGTCAATACAGTAATTCACCCCTCCACTTT.

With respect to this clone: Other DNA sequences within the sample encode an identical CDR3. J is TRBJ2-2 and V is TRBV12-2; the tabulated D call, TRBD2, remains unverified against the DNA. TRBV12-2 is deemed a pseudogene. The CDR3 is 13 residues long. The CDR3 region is CASRFGPTGELFF. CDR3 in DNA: TGTGCAAGTCGCTTTGGCCCAACCGGGGAGCTATTTTTT.

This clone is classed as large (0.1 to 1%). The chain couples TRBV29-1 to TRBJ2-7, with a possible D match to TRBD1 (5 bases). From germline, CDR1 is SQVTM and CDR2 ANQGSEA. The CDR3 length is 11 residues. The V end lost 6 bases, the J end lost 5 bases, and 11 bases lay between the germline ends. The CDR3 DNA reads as TGCAGCGTGTCCAGGGCCCACGAGCAGTACTTC. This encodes CSVSRAHEQYF.

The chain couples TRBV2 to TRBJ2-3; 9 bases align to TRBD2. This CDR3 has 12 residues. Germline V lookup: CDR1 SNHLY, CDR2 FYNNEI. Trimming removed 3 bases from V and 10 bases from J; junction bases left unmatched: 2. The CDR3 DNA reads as TGTGCCAGCAGTGATCGACTAGCGGCGCAGTATTTT. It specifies CASSDRLAAQYF.

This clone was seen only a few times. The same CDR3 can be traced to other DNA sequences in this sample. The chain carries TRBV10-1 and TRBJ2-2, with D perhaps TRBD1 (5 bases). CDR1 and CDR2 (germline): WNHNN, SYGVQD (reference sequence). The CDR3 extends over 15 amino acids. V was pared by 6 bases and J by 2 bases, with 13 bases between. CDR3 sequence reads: CASRRDSRNTGELFF. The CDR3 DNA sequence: TGCGCCAGCAGACGAGACAGCAGAAACACCGGGGAGCTGTTTTTT.

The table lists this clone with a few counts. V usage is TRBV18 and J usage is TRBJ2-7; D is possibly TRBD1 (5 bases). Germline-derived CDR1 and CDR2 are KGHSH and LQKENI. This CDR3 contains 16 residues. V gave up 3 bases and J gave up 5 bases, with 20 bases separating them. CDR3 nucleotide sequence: TGTGCCAGCTCACCGCTCCAGGGATTACTTCCCCACGAGCAGTACTTC. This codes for CASSPLQGLLPHEQYF.

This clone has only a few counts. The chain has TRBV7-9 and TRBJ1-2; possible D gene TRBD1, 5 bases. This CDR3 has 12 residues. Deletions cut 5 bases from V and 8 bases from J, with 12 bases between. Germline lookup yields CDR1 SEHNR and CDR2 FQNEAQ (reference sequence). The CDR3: CASSVQARGYTF. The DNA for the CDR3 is TGTGCCAGCAGCGTACAGGCTCGGGGCTACACCTTC. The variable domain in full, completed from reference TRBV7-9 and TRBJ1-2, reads DTGVSQNPRHKITKRGQNVTFRCDPISEHNRLYWYRQTLGQGPEFLTYFQNEAQLEKSRLLSDRFSAERPKGSFSTLEIQRTEQGDSAMYLCASSVQARGYTFGSGTRLTVV.